The 12 T cell receptor beta chains listed next were all sequenced from one sample in a study of OX40 agonist ivuxolimab in advanced cancers. TCRdb keeps only in-frame clones here, not all; method: immunoSEQ multiplex PCR. The table has under 140,000 clones, roughly 87% seen once; the top ten hold less than 0.35%. The sequencing here drew on CD4+ or CD8+ T cells sorted from blood, taken in a trial of the OX40 agonist ivuxolimab. The receptors here all came from an adult with an advanced solid tumor such as melanoma, head and neck, liver or kidney cancer.

The V gene is TRBV7-9, the J gene TRBJ2-5, with TRBD2 as a possible D gene (6 bases). From germline, CDR1 is SEHNR and CDR2 FQNEAQ (reference sequence). V was pared by 5 bases and J by 5 bases, with 12 bases between. The CDR3 contains 13 residues. The CDR3 DNA reads TGTGCCAGCAGCACATCTGGGGGGGAGACCCAGTACTTC. It encodes CASSTSGGETQYF. Using reference TRBV7-9 and TRBJ2-5 for the parts outside the CDR3, the full variable domain is DTGVSQNPRHKITKRGQNVTFRCDPISEHNRLYWYRQTLGQGPEFLTYFQNEAQLEKSRLLSDRFSAERPKGSFSTLEIQRTEQGDSAMYLCASSTSGGETQYFGPGTRLLVL.

J is TRBJ2-1 and V is TRBV10-2; tentative D call: TRBD1 (6 bases). The CDR3 sequence is 14 residues long. V was pared by 8 bases and J by 4 bases, with 15 bases between. Germline CDR1 WSHSY, CDR2 SAAADI. This chain's CDR3 is CASVGQIQYNEQFF. As DNA, the CDR3 is TGCGCCAGCGTAGGACAGATACAATACAATGAGCAGTTCTTC.

This clone was counted a single time. The V gene is TRBV6-5, the J gene TRBJ1-6; 7 bases match TRBD1. Germline CDR1 is MNHEY and CDR2 is SVGAGI. Trimming cost V 7 bases and J 7 bases; bases outside gene matches: 10. There are 15 residues in the CDR3. The CDR3 region is CASNEGQRKNSPLHF. In DNA form, the CDR3 reads TGTGCCAGCAACGAGGGACAGCGAAAAAATTCACCCCTCCACTTT.

This clone came up once. The rearrangement links TRBV7-9 to TRBJ1-1, with 7 bases matching TRBD1. The CDR3 runs to 15 residues. Germline V gives CDR1 SEHNR, CDR2 FQNEAQ (reference sequence). After removal of 1 base from V and 5 bases from J, the junction contained 7 bases not matched to a gene. CDR3 protein: CASSLGDRARTEAFF. CDR3 coding DNA: TGTGCCAGCAGCTTAGGCGACAGGGCGAGGACTGAAGCTTTCTTT.

The rearrangement uses TRBV28 and TRBJ2-2; 8 bases line up with TRBD1. There are 14 residues in the CDR3. Germline V gene sequence: CDR1 MDHEN, CDR2 SYDVKM. Germline trimming cut 6 bases from V and 4 bases from J; bases unmatched to any gene: 4. In DNA, the CDR3 is TGTGCCAGCAGCTCCGGACAGGGCACCGGGGAGCTGTTTTTT. This encodes CASSSGQGTGELFF.

This clone is a singleton in its sample. This chain connects TRBV5-4 to TRBJ2-7, with TRBD2 matching 8 bases. Germline CDR1 reads SGHNT; CDR2 reads YYREEE (reference sequence). Germline trimming cut 3 bases from V and 3 bases from J; bases unmatched to any gene: 5. The CDR3 spans 14 residues. CDR3 sequence (DNA): TGTGCCAGCAGCTCCGGACTAGCTGTCTACGAGCAGTACTTC. This gives the protein CASSSGLAVYEQYF.

As for this clone: At one boundary the junction diverges from the germline segment, which might be a read error. The chain links TRBV9 to TRBJ2-7, with TRBD1 identical over 11 bases. The CDR3 is 15 residues long. Germline V gene data show CDR1 as SGDLS and CDR2 as YYNGEE. DNA for the CDR3: TGTGCCAGCAGCCCCGACTCCGGGACAGGGGGGCTCCCGCACTTC. Its protein product is CASSPDSGTGGLPHF.

This clone came up once. This sequence joins TRBV6-4 and TRBJ2-2; TRBD1 or TRBD2 may be the D gene (5 bases each). There are 16 residues in the CDR3. The germline V gene encodes CDR1 MRHNA and CDR2 SNTAGT. V gave up 6 bases and J gave up 0 bases, with 14 bases separating them. The CDR3 protein is CASRAPEGPNTGELFF. The CDR3 region has the DNA TGTGCCAGCAGAGCGCCAGAGGGACCGAACACCGGGGAGCTGTTTTTT.

The chain is built from TRBV5-5 and TRBJ2-7, with TRBD1 identical over 11 bases. CDR1 and CDR2 (germline): SGHKS, YYEKEE (reference sequence). The CDR3 totals 14 residues. J gave up 7 bases and V 4 bases, and 7 bases lay outside the gene matches. The CDR3: CASSIGQGAGEQYF. The CDR3 DNA is TGTGCCAGCAGCATAGGACAGGGGGCGGGGGAGCAGTACTTC.

The chain links TRBV6-6 to TRBJ2-7, with D maybe TRBD1 (5 bases). Germline lookup yields CDR1 MNHNY and CDR2 SVGAGI (reference sequence). V gave up 2 bases and J gave up 0 bases, with 8 bases separating them. The CDR3 sequence is 14 residues long. CDR3 loop: CASSYGANSYEQYF. DNA of the CDR3: TGTGCCAGCAGTTACGGGGCGAACTCCTACGAGCAGTACTTC.

The gene calls are TRBV7-9 and TRBJ2-7; 7 bases map to TRBD2. Germline lookup yields CDR1 SEHNR and CDR2 FQNEAQ (reference sequence). This CDR3 has 15 amino acids. With 4 bases clipped from V and 3 bases from J, the junction kept 9 bases outside the gene matches. CDR3 residues: CASSSITGGRYEQYF. The CDR3 DNA reads as TGTGCCAGCAGCTCCATTACGGGAGGCCGCTACGAGCAGTACTTC.

V is TRBV5-1 and J is TRBJ1-2; 8 bases match TRBD1. This CDR3 is built from 15 residues. Germline CDR1 SGHRS, CDR2 YFSETQ. The junction had 9 bases not matched to a gene; V was cut back by 4 bases and J by 4 bases. The CDR3 DNA reads as TGCGCCAGCAGCCCTAAGGGACAGGAGGCCTATGGCTACACCTTC. It specifies CASSPKGQEAYGYTF.